The 27 T cell receptor beta chains listed next were all sequenced from one sample in a study of response to subunit inactivated influenza vaccine (dated 2018 in TCRdb). Interpreted using the paper, the time point label stands for: approximately 47 days after influenza vaccine administration. The library was built by means of RT-PCR. These reads were obtained on an Illumina HiSeq 2500. TCRdb handled the public reads itself, with Q25 trimming in fastp and clone calling in MiXCR, and kept productive beta chains. Each CDR3 protein gets just one entry, which takes the most common genes and DNA from the rows behind it. This sample has over 400,000 distinct CDR3 sequences in its table, and 10% to 15% of those were observed once. 10% to 15% of the sample lies in the top ten. The specimen was PBMCs from blood, collected 45 days after vaccination. These receptors all stem from a man aged 50-60 years who received an inactivated influenza vaccine. Donor details come from another sample of the same person, matched by shared clones.

This rearrangement joins TRBV30 to TRBJ2-7, with 14 bases that match TRBD2. J lost 2 bases, V lost 2 bases, and 5 bases had no gene match. The CDR3 runs 16 residues. Germline V gene data show CDR1 as GTSNPN and CDR2 as SVGIG (reference sequence). CDR3 sequence reads: CAWSLGLAGEAYEQYF. The CDR3 region has the DNA TGTGCCTGGAGTCTGGGACTAGCGGGAGAGGCCTACGAGCAGTACTTC. Drawing the rest from reference TRBV30 and TRBJ2-7, the complete variable domain is SQTIHQWPATLVQPVGSPLSLECTVEGTSNPNLYWYRQAAGRGLQLLFYSVGIGQISSEVPQNLSASRPQDRQFILSSKKLLLSDSGFYLCAWSLGLAGEAYEQYFGPGTRLTVT.

V and J are TRBV2 and TRBJ1-2; the D is unclear. This CDR3 is 11 amino acids long. Germline loops: CDR1 SNHLY, CDR2 FYNNEI. Deletions cut 6 bases from V and 6 bases from J, with 8 bases between. DNA for the CDR3: TGTGCCAGCAGAGACATCGATGGCTACACCTTC. Protein product: CASRDIDGYTF.

This clonotype was counted at least ten times. This chain connects TRBV7-2 to TRBJ1-2; perhaps TRBD1 as D (6 bases). The ends were cut back, 5 bases at V and 0 bases at J, with 13 bases in the middle. Germline-derived CDR1 and CDR2 are SGHTA and FQGNSA. The CDR3 totals 15 residues. CDR3 sequence reads: CASSPPGQPNYGYTF. CDR3 in DNA: TGTGCCAGCAGCCCCCCAGGACAGCCTAACTATGGCTACACCTTC.

This chain links TRBV6-1 with TRBJ2-6; TRBD2 matches at 9 bases. The CDR3 contains 16 residues. Per the germline V gene, CDR1 is MNHNS and CDR2 is SASEGT. CDR3 loop: CATEREAPSGANVLTF. The CDR3 DNA reads as TGTGCGACCGAGCGGGAGGCCCCTTCGGGGGCCAACGTCCTGACTTTC.

V and J are TRBV24-1 and TRBJ2-1, with D possibly TRBD2 on 6 matching bases. This CDR3 comprises 13 residues. Looked up from germline, CDR1 is KGHDR and CDR2 is SFDVKD. Trimming removed 9 bases from V and 3 bases from J, with 11 bases in between. CDR3 DNA sequence: TGTGCCACCGGTTCTAGCGACTACAATGAGCAGTTCTTC. Translating it yields CATGSSDYNEQFF.

This clonotype has just a few counts. The rearrangement links TRBV5-4 to TRBJ2-2; no clear D gene. The V and J ends lost 0 bases and 5 bases respectively, with 8 bases between them. Germline lookup yields CDR1 SGHNT and CDR2 YYREEE (reference sequence). The CDR3 contains 14 residues. CDR3 protein: CASSLGVRTGELFF. CDR3 bases: TGTGCCAGCAGCTTGGGGGTTCGGACCGGGGAGCTGTTTTTT.

The rearrangement links TRBV4-2 to TRBJ2-5; 8 nucleotides line up with TRBD2. The CDR3 contains 18 residues. Germline V gives CDR1 LGHNA, CDR2 YNFKEQ. V lost 4 bases and J lost 1; bases outside the gene matches: 14. CDR3 coding DNA: TGTGCCAGCAGCCCCTTCGTAGGCAGCGGGAGCCTCCAAGAGACCCAGTACTTC. Amino acids: CASSPFVGSGSLQETQYF.

There are many counts of this clonotype. The CDR3 protein is CAIRPSGRTYNEQFF. The CDR3 nucleotides read TGTGCCATCAGACCCAGCGGGAGGACCTACAATGAGCAGTTCTTC. The genes are TRBV10-3 and TRBJ2-1; 9 nucleotides align to TRBD2. With V trimmed by 6 bases and J by 2 bases, 5 bases remained unmatched. Germline-derived CDR1 and CDR2 are ENHRY and SYGVKD. The CDR3 spans 15 residues.

The chain employs TRBV11-1 and TRBJ2-7; 7 nucleotides align to TRBD2. This CDR3 comprises 14 residues. The junction had 4 bases not matched to a gene; V was cut back by 5 bases and J by 0 bases. CDR1 is SGHAT, CDR2 FQDESV, per germline (reference sequence). CDR3 amino acids: CASSISGFSYEQYF. The CDR3, as DNA: TGTGCCAGCAGCATTAGCGGGTTCTCCTACGAGCAGTACTTC. The variable domain in full, with the rest retrieved from reference TRBV11-1 and TRBJ2-7, is EAEVAQSPRYKITEKSQAVAFWCDPISGHATLYWYRQILGQGPELLVQFQDESVVDDSQLPKDRFSAERLKGVDSTLKIQPAELGDSAMYLCASSISGFSYEQYFGPGTRLTVT.

This chain links TRBV21-1 with TRBJ2-5; the table names TRBD2, a call not compared with the DNA. TRBV21-1 is deemed a pseudogene. The CDR3 is 17 residues long. This chain's CDR3 is CASSKTGPANQEETQYF. The CDR3 region has the DNA TGTGCCAGCAGCAAAACCGGGCCCGCTAATCAGGAAGAGACCCAGTACTTC.

The J gene is TRBJ1-1, the V gene TRBV12-3 or TRBV12-4, with D tentatively TRBD1 (5 bases). The CDR3 has 13 residues. V lost 5 bases to trimming and J lost 5 bases, with 12 bases between them. The CDR3: CASSNVGGTEAFF. CDR3 sequence (DNA): TGTGCCAGCAGTAATGTCGGGGGTACTGAAGCTTTCTTT.

The chain recombines TRBV12-3 or TRBV12-4 with TRBJ2-1; no reliable D call. The V end lost 5 bases, the J end lost 14 bases, and 19 bases lay between the germline ends. This CDR3 has 13 amino acids. The chain's CDR3 is CASSASTRGLKFF. The CDR3 DNA reads TGTGCCAGCAGTGCCTCGACGAGAGGTCTTAAGTTCTTC.

The count of this clonotype is one. This chain connects TRBV6-2 or TRBV6-3 to TRBJ2-3, with 12 positions matching TRBD2. V shed 5 bases and J 5 bases; nucleotides not matched to a gene: 20. Germline V gene sequence: CDR1 MNHEY, CDR2 SVGEGT. There are 20 residues in the CDR3. The CDR3 bases are TGTGCCAGCAGTACCAGCCGGCGACTAGCGGGGGCCCTCGGGGGAGATACGCAGTATTTT. It is translated as CASSTSRRLAGALGGDTQYF.

In its sample, this clonotype was seen a few times. The chain is built from TRBV7-9 and TRBJ2-4, with D possibly matching TRBD1 (6 bases). This CDR3 has 14 residues. The V and J ends lost 5 bases and 2 bases respectively, with 10 bases between them. Per germline, CDR1 SEHNR and CDR2 FQNEAQ (reference sequence). CDR3 in DNA: TGTGCCAGCAGCAATGACAGGACCAAAAACATTCAGTACTTC. Protein: CASSNDRTKNIQYF.

A few counts support this clonotype. The genes are TRBV9 and TRBJ2-7; 9 bases map to TRBD1. CDR3 length: 15 amino acids. Trimming at V came to 0 bases and at J to 4 bases, leaving 5 bases not matched to a gene. Germline V CDR1 and CDR2: SGDLS, YYNGEE. The CDR3 reads CASSVGVGQGYEQYF. The DNA of the CDR3 is TGTGCCAGCAGCGTAGGCGTGGGACAGGGTTACGAGCAGTACTTC.

This clonotype was observed a handful of times. V gene TRBV7-2 combines with J gene TRBJ2-7; D is undetermined. This CDR3 has 11 residues. The germline gives CDR1 SGHTA, CDR2 FQGNSA. The V end was cut by 6 bases, the J end by 4 bases, with 7 bases between. The CDR3 coding sequence is TGTGCCAGCAGTCACTTTTACGAGCAGTACTTC. It codes for CASSHFYEQYF.

The sample holds a few counts of this clonotype. V gene TRBV20-1 combines with J gene TRBJ1-1, with 8 bases fitting TRBD1. The germline CDR1 and CDR2 sequences are DFQATT and SNEGSKA (reference sequence). CDR3 size: 12 residues. Trimming at V came to 3 bases and at J to 6 bases, leaving 3 bases not matched to a gene. The DNA for the CDR3 is TGCAGTGCTAGCCAACAGGGGGCTGAAGCTTTCTTT. Encoded protein: CSASQQGAEAFF.

The V call is TRBV5-5, the J call TRBJ2-3; weak D call: TRBD2 (6 bases). The CDR3 extends over 15 amino acids. The V and J ends lost 0 bases and 4 bases respectively, with 12 bases between them. The germline gives CDR1 SGHKS, CDR2 YYEKEE (reference sequence). For the CDR3, the DNA is TGTGCCAGCAGCTTGGCTGGGAGGAGCCCAGATACGCAGTATTTT. It translates to CASSLAGRSPDTQYF.

This clonotype was seen a handful of times. The CDR3 DNA reads as TGTGCCAGCAGCTTGGGGGACACACTCCCCCAAGAGACCCAGTACTTC. Translated: CASSLGDTLPQETQYF. This chain joins TRBV5-6 and TRBJ2-5; perhaps TRBD1 as D (6 bases). The V gene's germline CDR1 is SGHDT and CDR2 YYEEEE. The CDR3 has 16 amino acids. Trimming shortened V by 0 bases and J by 1 base, and 13 bases separated the two germline ends.

The gene calls are TRBV4-2 and TRBJ2-1; 9 nucleotides match TRBD2. CDR1 and CDR2 (germline): LGHNA, YNFKEQ. J was trimmed by 0 bases and V by 5 bases; bases with no gene match: 5. This CDR3 comprises 16 residues. Written as DNA, the CDR3 is TGTGCCAGCAGCGCTAGCGGGACGAGCTCCTACAATGAGCAGTTCTTC. This translates into CASSASGTSSYNEQFF.

In nucleotides, the CDR3 is TGTGCCAGCAGCTGGTCAGCGGGGGGGAGCAATGAGCAGTTCTTC. Encoded protein: CASSWSAGGSNEQFF. The chain employs TRBV7-2 and TRBJ2-1, with 10 nucleotides matching TRBD2. In germline, CDR1 is SGHTA, CDR2 FQGNSA. V was pared by 4 bases and J by 6 bases, with 6 bases of the junction left unmatched. The length of the CDR3 is 15 residues.

This clonotype was detected many times. The genes are TRBV12-3 or TRBV12-4 and TRBJ1-1; D uncertain. Trimming shortened V by 5 bases and J by 0 bases, and 13 bases separated the two germline ends. The CDR3 is 15 amino acids. The CDR3: CASSLSGHMNTEAFF. CDR3 DNA sequence: TGTGCCAGCAGTCTTTCGGGCCACATGAACACTGAAGCTTTCTTT.

The CDR3 DNA is TGTGCCAGCAGCTTACGAAATACTGAGCAGTTCTTC. Amino acids: CASSLRNTEQFF. The V call is TRBV28, the J call TRBJ2-1; D not resolved. Deletions cut 6 bases from V and 9 bases from J, with 12 bases between. Germline lookup yields CDR1 MDHEN and CDR2 SYDVKM. The CDR3 contains 12 residues.

This chain links TRBV28 with TRBJ1-1; D is ambiguous. Between the trimmed V and J ends, which lost 4 bases and 1 base, there was a span of 13 bases. The CDR3 spans 15 residues. Germline V lookup: CDR1 MDHEN, CDR2 SYDVKM. The CDR3 DNA sequence: TGTGCCAGCAGTTCCCCCAGGAGTAGGAACACTGAAGCTTTCTTT. The encoded protein is CASSSPRSRNTEAFF.

The rearrangement joins TRBV7-2 to TRBJ2-7; the D gene is possibly TRBD2 (6 bases). Trimming shortened V by 7 bases and J by 5 bases, and 18 bases separated the two germline ends. From germline, CDR1 is SGHTA and CDR2 FQGNSA. The CDR3 spans 14 residues. Here the CDR3 DNA reads TGTGCCAGCAAATCCGGGACTGGGGTCGACGAGCAGTACTTC. Translation: CASKSGTGVDEQYF.

In this sample, this clonotype turned up many times. The rearrangement uses TRBV12-3 or TRBV12-4 and TRBJ2-1, with 10 positions matching TRBD1. The CDR3 totals 16 residues. V gave up 6 bases and J gave up 8 bases; unmatched junction bases: 13. The CDR3, as DNA: TGTGCCAGCAGAGTAGAGTTTGGACAGGGGGGTTATGAGCAGTTCTTC. The encoded protein is CASRVEFGQGGYEQFF.

This clonotype was seen at least ten times. V is TRBV4-3 and J is TRBJ1-2; 7 bases line up with TRBD1. The CDR3 extends over 15 amino acids. After removal of 1 base from V and 10 bases from J, the junction contained 12 bases not matched to a gene. Germline CDR1 reads LGHNA; CDR2 reads YSLEER. The DNA for the CDR3 is TGCGCCAGCAGCCAAGGACAGGGAGGAGTCGAGGACTACACCTTC. Its protein product is CASSQGQGGVEDYTF.